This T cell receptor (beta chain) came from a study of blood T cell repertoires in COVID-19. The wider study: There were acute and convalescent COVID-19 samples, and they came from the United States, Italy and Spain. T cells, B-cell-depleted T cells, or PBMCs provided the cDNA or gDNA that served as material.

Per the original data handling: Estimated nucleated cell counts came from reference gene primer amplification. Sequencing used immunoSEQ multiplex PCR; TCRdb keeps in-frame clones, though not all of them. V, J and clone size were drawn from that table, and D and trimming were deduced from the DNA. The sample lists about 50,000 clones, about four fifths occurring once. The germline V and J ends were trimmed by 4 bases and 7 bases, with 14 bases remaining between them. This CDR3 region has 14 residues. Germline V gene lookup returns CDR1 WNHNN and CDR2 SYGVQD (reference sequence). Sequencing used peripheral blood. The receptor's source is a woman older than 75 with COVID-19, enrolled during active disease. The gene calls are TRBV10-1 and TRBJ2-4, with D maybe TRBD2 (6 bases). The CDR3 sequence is CASSAGVNENIQYF. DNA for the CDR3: TGCGCCAGCAGTGCGGGGGTCAATGAGAACATTCAGTACTTC.